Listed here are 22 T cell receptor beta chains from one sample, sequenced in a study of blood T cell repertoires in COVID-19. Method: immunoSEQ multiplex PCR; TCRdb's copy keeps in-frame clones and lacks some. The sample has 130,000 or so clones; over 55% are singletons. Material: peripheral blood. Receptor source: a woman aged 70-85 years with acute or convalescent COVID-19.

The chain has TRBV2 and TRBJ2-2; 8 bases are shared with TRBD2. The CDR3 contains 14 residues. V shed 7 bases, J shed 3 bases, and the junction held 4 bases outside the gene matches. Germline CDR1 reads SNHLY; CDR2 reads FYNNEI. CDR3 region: CASNSRGDTGELFF. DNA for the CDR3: TGTGCCAGCAACTCGCGGGGGGACACCGGGGAGCTGTTTTTT.

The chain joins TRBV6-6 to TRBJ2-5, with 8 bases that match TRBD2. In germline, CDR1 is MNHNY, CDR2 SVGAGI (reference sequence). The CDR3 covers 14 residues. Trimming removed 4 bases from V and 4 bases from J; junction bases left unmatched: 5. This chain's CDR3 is CASSSGAGGETQYF. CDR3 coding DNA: TGTGCCAGCAGTTCTGGGGCGGGGGGAGAGACCCAGTACTTC.

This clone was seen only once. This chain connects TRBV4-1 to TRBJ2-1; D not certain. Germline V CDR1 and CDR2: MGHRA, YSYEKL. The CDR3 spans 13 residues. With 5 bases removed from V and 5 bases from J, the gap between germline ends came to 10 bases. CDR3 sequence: CASSERVDNEQFF. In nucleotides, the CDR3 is TGCGCCAGCAGCGAGAGAGTGGACAATGAGCAGTTCTTC.

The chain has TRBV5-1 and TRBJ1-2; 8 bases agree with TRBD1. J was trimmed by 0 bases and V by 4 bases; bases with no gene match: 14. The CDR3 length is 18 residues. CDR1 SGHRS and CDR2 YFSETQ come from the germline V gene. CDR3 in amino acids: CASSPWLGQAQTNYGYTF. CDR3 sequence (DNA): TGCGCCAGCAGCCCATGGCTGGGACAGGCCCAAACTAACTATGGCTACACCTTC.

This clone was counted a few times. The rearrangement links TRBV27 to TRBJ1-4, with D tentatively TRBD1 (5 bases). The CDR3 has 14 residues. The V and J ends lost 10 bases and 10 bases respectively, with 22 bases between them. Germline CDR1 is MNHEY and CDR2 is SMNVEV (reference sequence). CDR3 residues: CANQGQGRMGKLFF. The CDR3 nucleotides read TGTGCCAACCAGGGCCAGGGCCGTATGGGAAAACTGTTTTTT.

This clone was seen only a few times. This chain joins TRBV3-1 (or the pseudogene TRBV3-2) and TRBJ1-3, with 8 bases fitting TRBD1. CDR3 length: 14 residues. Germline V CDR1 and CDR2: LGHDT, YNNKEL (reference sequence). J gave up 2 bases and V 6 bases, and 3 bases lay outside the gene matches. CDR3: CASRQTGAGNTIYF. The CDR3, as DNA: TGTGCCAGCAGACAGACAGGGGCTGGAAACACCATATATTTT.

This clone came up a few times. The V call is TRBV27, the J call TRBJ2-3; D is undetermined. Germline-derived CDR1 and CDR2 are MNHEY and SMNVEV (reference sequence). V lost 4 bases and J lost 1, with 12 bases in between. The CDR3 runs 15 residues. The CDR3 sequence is CASSYRLSGTDTQYF. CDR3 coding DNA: TGTGCCAGCAGTTATCGACTTTCTGGCACAGATACGCAGTATTTT.

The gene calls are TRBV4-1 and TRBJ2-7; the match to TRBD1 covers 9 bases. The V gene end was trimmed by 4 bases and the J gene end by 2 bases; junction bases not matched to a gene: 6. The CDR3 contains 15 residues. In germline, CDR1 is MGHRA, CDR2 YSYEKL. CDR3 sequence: CASSPGQGLTYEQYF. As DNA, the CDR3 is TGCGCCAGCAGCCCGGGACAGGGCTTAACCTACGAGCAGTACTTC.

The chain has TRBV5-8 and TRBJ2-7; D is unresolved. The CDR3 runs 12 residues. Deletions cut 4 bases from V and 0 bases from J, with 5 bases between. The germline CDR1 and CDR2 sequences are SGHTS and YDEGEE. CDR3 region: CASSLSSYEQYF. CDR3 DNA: TGTGCCAGCAGCCTCAGCTCCTACGAGCAGTACTTC.

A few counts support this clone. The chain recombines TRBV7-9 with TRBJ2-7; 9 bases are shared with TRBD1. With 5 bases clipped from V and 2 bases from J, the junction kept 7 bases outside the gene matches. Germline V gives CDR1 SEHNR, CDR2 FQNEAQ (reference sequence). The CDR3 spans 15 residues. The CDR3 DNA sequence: TGTGCCAGCAGCCCAGGACAGGGGTGGACCTACGAGCAGTACTTC. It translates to CASSPGQGWTYEQYF.

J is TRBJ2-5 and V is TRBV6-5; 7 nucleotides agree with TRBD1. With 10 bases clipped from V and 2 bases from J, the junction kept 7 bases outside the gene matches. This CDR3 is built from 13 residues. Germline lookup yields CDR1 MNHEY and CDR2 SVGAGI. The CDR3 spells CANAQGTQETQYF. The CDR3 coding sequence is TGTGCCAACGCACAGGGGACACAAGAGACCCAGTACTTC.

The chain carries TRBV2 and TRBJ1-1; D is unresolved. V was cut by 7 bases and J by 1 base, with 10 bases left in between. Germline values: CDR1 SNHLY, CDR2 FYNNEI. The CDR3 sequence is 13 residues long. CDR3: CASKVDSNTEAFF. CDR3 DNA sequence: TGTGCCAGCAAGGTGGACTCGAACACTGAAGCTTTCTTT. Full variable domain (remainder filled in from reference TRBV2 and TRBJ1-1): EPEVTQTPSHQVTQMGQEVILRCVPISNHLYFYWYRQILGQKVEFLVSFYNNEISEKSEIFDDQFSVERPDGSNFTLKIRSTKLEDSAMYFCASKVDSNTEAFFGQGTRLTVV.

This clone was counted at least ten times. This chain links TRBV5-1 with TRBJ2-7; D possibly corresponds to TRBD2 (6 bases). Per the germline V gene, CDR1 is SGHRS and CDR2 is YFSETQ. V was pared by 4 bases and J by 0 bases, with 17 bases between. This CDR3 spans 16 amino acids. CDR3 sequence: CASSAGGDPTSYEQYF. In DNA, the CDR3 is TGCGCCAGCAGCGCCGGCGGGGACCCAACCTCCTACGAGCAGTACTTC.

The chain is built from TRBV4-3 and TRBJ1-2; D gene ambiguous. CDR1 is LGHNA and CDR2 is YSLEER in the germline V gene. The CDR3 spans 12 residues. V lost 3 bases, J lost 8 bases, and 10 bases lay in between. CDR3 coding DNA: TGCGCCAGCAGCCACCGGGTTGGCGGCTACACCTTC. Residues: CASSHRVGGYTF.

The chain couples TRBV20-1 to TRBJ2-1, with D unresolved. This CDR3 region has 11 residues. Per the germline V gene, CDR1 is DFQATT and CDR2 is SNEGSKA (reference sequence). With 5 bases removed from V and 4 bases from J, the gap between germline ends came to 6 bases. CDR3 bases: TGCAGTGCTGCCCAGTACAATGAGCAGTTCTTC. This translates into CSAAQYNEQFF.

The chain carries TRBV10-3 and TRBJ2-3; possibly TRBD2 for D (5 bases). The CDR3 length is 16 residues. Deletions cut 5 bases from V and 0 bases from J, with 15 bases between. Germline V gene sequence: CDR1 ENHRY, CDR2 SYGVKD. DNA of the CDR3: TGTGCCATCAGTAGGGCGGGTCAGTCAAGCACAGATACGCAGTATTTT. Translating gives CAISRAGQSSTDTQYF.

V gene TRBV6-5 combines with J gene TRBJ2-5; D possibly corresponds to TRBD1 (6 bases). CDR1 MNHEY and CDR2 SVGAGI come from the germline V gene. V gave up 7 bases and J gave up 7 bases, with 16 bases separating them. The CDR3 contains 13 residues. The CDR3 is CASTLVIGGTQYF. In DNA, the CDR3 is TGTGCCAGCACCTTGGTGATAGGGGGGACCCAGTACTTC.

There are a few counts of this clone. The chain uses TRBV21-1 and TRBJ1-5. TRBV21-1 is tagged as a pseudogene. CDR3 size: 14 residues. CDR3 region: CASSPRDSNQPQHF. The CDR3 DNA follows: TGTGCCAGCAGCCCCCGGGATAGCAATCAGCCCCAGCATTTT.

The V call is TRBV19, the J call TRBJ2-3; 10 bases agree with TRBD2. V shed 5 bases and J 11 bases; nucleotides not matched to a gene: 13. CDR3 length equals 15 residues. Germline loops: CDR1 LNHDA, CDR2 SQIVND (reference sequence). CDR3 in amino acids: CASSASGRVGWGQYF. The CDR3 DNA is TGTGCCAGTAGTGCGAGCGGGAGGGTCGGATGGGGGCAGTATTTT.

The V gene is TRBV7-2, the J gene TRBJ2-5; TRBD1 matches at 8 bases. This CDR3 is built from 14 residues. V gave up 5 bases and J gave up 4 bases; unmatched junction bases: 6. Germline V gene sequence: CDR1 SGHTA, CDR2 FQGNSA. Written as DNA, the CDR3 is TGTGCCAGCAGCCCCAGGGGGCGGCGAGAGACCCAGTACTTC. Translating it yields CASSPRGRRETQYF.

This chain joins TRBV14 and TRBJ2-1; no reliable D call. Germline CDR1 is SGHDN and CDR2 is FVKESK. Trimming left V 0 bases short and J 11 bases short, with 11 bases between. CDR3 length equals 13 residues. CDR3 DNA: TGTGCCAGCAGCCAAGATCGAGTAGATAAGCAGTTCTTC. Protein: CASSQDRVDKQFF. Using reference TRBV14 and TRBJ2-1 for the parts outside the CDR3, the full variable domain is EAGVTQFPSHSVIEKGQTVTLRCDPISGHDNLYWYRRVMGKEIKFLLHFVKESKQDESGMPNNRFLAERTGGTYSTLKVQPAELEDSGVYFCASSQDRVDKQFFGPGTRLTVL.

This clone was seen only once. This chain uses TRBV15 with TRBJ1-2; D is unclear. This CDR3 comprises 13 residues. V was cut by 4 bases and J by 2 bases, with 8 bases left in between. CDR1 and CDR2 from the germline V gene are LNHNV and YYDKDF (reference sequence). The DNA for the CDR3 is TGTGCCACCAGCAATCAGAGGAACTATGGCTACACCTTC. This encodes CATSNQRNYGYTF.